A single sample is the source of the 30 T cell receptor beta chains below, sequenced in a study of cytomegalovirus exposure and HLA in healthy donors. The PCR made use of 60 Vbeta and 13 Jbeta primers. The assay was immunoSEQ multiplex PCR, and TCRdb's table has in-frame clones only and misses some. The data show 100,000 to 120,000 clones, about three quarters seen once. Sequencing was done on a sample of PBMCs. The receptor set was obtained from a woman aged 40-49 years in good health and CMV-seropositive.

V is TRBV7-6 and J is TRBJ1-1, with TRBD1 as a possible D gene (6 bases). The CDR3 is 15 amino acids. Trimming removed 2 bases at V and 3 bases at J, with 13 bases between. Looked up from germline, CDR1 is SGHVS and CDR2 is FNYEAQ. The CDR3, as DNA: TGTGCCAGCAGCTTATCGGGGGGGCGGGACACTGAAGCTTTCTTT. Its translation is CASSLSGGRDTEAFF.

The V gene is TRBV6-1, the J gene TRBJ1-2, with 9 bases that match TRBD1. The V gene end was trimmed by 4 bases and the J gene end by 2 bases; junction bases not matched to a gene: 5. Germline V gene lookup returns CDR1 MNHNS and CDR2 SASEGT. CDR3 length: 15 amino acids. DNA of the CDR3: TGTGCCAGCAGTGCTGGGGGACAGGGCAACTATGGCTACACCTTC. As protein: CASSAGGQGNYGYTF.

This chain connects TRBV18 to TRBJ2-5, with 7 bases fitting TRBD1. Germline V gives CDR1 KGHSH, CDR2 LQKENI. The CDR3 is 16 residues long. The trim removed 2 bases at V and 5 bases at J, leaving 11 bases unmatched. The CDR3 DNA follows: TGTGCCAGCTCACCAATGCCAACAGGGGCCGGGGAGACCCAGTACTTC. Protein: CASSPMPTGAGETQYF.

The chain couples TRBV28 to TRBJ2-1; 8 positions agree with TRBD2. The CDR3 spans 16 residues. In germline, CDR1 is MDHEN, CDR2 SYDVKM. V was pared by 5 bases and J by 0 bases, with 6 bases of the junction left unmatched. The CDR3 DNA follows: TGTGCCAGCAGTACGACTAGCGAGCGCTCCTACAATGAGCAGTTCTTC. Amino acid sequence: CASSTTSERSYNEQFF.

This clone was picked up one time. The chain uses TRBV6-5 and TRBJ2-1; 10 nucleotides align to TRBD2. CDR1 is MNHEY and CDR2 is SVGAGI in the germline V gene. V lost 7 bases, J lost 7 bases, and 10 bases stayed unmatched. The length of the CDR3 is 15 residues. CDR3 bases: TGTGCCAGCATCCGGTCACTAGCGGGGATTAATGAGCAGTTCTTC. Encoded protein: CASIRSLAGINEQFF.

CDR3 protein: CASSLVSGHKGQPQHF. The CDR3 nucleotides read TGTGCCAGCAGCTTAGTTTCAGGGCACAAAGGGCAGCCCCAGCATTTT. The chain uses TRBV11-2 and TRBJ1-5; a possible D gene is TRBD1 (5 bases). CDR1 and CDR2 from the germline V gene are SGHAT and FQNNGV. V was pared by 1 base and J by 7 bases, with 17 bases between. The CDR3 extends over 16 amino acids.

The chain is built from TRBV14 and TRBJ1-6, with D hard to call. V was cut by 0 bases and J by 5 bases, with 14 bases left in between. Germline assignment: CDR1 SGHDN and CDR2 FVKESK. The CDR3 is 17 amino acids. The CDR3 loop is CASSQDINGLHNSPLHF. The CDR3 DNA is TGTGCCAGCAGCCAAGATATTAATGGACTCCATAATTCACCCCTCCACTTT.

The chain links TRBV2 to TRBJ1-6; D is unclear. The CDR3 contains 14 residues. The germline V and J ends were trimmed by 6 bases and 11 bases, with 17 bases remaining between them. Germline V gene sequence: CDR1 SNHLY, CDR2 FYNNEI. Here the CDR3 reads CASSVTFEEAPLHF. The CDR3 DNA follows: TGTGCCAGCAGCGTGACCTTCGAGGAGGCACCCCTCCACTTT.

The chain joins TRBV5-1 to TRBJ2-1; 9 bases map to TRBD2. Trimming took 0 bases from V and 3 from J; bases not matched to a gene: 4. Germline V lookup: CDR1 SGHRS, CDR2 YFSETQ. This CDR3 has 16 residues. The CDR3 protein is CASSLGVAGDYNEQFF. The CDR3 DNA reads TGCGCCAGCAGCTTGGGGGTAGCGGGAGACTACAATGAGCAGTTCTTC. The full variable domain, in which reference TRBV5-1 and TRBJ2-1 provide the parts outside the CDR3, is KAGVTQTPRYLIKTRGQQVTLSCSPISGHRSVSWYQQTPGQGLQFLFEYFSETQRNKGNFPGRFSGRQFSNSRSEMNVSTLELGDSALYLCASSLGVAGDYNEQFFGPGTRLTVL.

This sequence joins TRBV16 and TRBJ1-2; 8 bases agree with TRBD1. The CDR3 sequence is 14 residues long. Germline CDR1 reads KGHSY; CDR2 reads FQNENV. Unmatched junction bases numbered 5, after V lost 4 bases and J lost 4 bases. CDR3 sequence: CASSPYQGAYGYTF. The CDR3 DNA reads as TGTGCCAGCAGCCCTTATCAGGGGGCCTATGGCTACACCTTC.

This clone was seen a handful of times. The chain joins TRBV5-1 to TRBJ2-7; D is perhaps TRBD2 (6 bases). Germline values: CDR1 SGHRS, CDR2 YFSETQ. The CDR3 sequence is 14 residues long. With 0 bases removed from V and 4 bases from J, the gap between germline ends came to 11 bases. The CDR3 DNA reads as TGCGCCAGCAGCTTGGGGCTAGCGCGTTACGAGCAGTACTTC. Encoded protein: CASSLGLARYEQYF.

The V call is TRBV7-9, the J call TRBJ2-3, with 8 bases matching TRBD2. V gave up 5 bases and J gave up 0 bases; unmatched junction bases: 4. CDR3 length equals 15 residues. Per germline, CDR1 SEHNR and CDR2 FQNEAQ (reference sequence). The DNA of the CDR3 is TGTGCCAGCAGCAGGACTAGCAGAAGCACAGATACGCAGTATTTT. Its protein product is CASSRTSRSTDTQYF.

The gene calls are TRBV10-3 and TRBJ2-3; perhaps TRBD1 as D (6 bases). The CDR3 extends over 13 amino acids. Trimming removed 8 bases from V and 3 bases from J, with 12 bases in between. Germline V gene lookup returns CDR1 ENHRY and CDR2 SYGVKD. The CDR3 DNA reads TGTGCCATCGGCGAACAGGGTACAGATACGCAGTATTTT. This codes for CAIGEQGTDTQYF.

The genes are TRBV28 and TRBJ1-5; TRBD1 matches at 9 bases. CDR1 is MDHEN and CDR2 is SYDVKM in the germline V gene. This CDR3 has 16 amino acids. Trimming removed 7 bases from V and 0 bases from J; junction bases left unmatched: 7. The CDR3 is CASTSDRGYSNQPQHF. The CDR3, as DNA: TGTGCCAGCACCTCGGACAGGGGATATAGCAATCAGCCCCAGCATTTT.

Only one count was recorded for this clone. The CDR3 here is CASSFDRQVSSPLHF. The CDR3 DNA reads as TGTGCCAGCAGCTTTGACCGACAGGTCTCTTCACCCCTCCACTTT. The chain combines TRBV11-2 with TRBJ1-6; D is perhaps TRBD1 (6 bases). The CDR3 has 15 amino acids. The germline V gene has CDR1 SGHAT and CDR2 FQNNGV. Trimming left V 3 bases short and J 9 bases short, with 15 bases between.

V gene TRBV19 combines with J gene TRBJ2-7; D is possibly TRBD1 (5 bases). V lost 1 base to trimming and J lost 3 bases, with 13 bases between them. The germline V gene encodes CDR1 LNHDA and CDR2 SQIVND (reference sequence). The CDR3 totals 15 residues. The CDR3 reads CASSIASDRHYEQYF. CDR3 nucleotide sequence: TGTGCCAGTAGTATAGCCTCCGACAGACACTACGAGCAGTACTTC.

The chain has TRBV6-1 and TRBJ1-4; D call uncertain. The CDR3 length is 15 residues. CDR1 and CDR2 (germline): MNHNS, SASEGT. Trimming pared 4 bases from V and 7 bases from J, leaving 16 bases between. CDR3 nucleotides: TGTGCCAGCAGTGGGGAGAGCCACTGGGGTGAAAAACTGTTTTTT. It encodes CASSGESHWGEKLFF.

This chain uses TRBV10-3 with TRBJ2-6, with TRBD2 identical over 14 bases. V trimming: 6 bases; J trimming: 3 bases; junction bases outside the gene matches: 7. Germline values: CDR1 ENHRY, CDR2 SYGVKD. The CDR3 covers 18 residues. The CDR3 region is CAIRQGLAGVFGANVLTF. The DNA for the CDR3 is TGTGCCATCAGGCAGGGACTAGCGGGAGTGTTTGGGGCCAACGTCCTGACTTTC.

This clone was observed a few times. This chain connects TRBV4-1 to TRBJ2-7; TRBD2 matches at 9 bases. The trim removed 0 bases at V and 3 bases at J, leaving 9 bases unmatched. Per the germline V gene, CDR1 is MGHRA and CDR2 is YSYEKL. The CDR3 is 17 amino acids. CDR3 DNA sequence: TGCGCCAGCAGCCAAGATCGTTTGCGGGGGGGCTTCTACGAGCAGTACTTC. This encodes CASSQDRLRGGFYEQYF.

J is TRBJ2-1 and V is TRBV28, with D perhaps matching TRBD2 (5 bases). Trimming stripped 6 bases from V and 0 bases from J, with 12 bases between. Germline V gives CDR1 MDHEN, CDR2 SYDVKM. CDR3 length equals 15 residues. CDR3 loop: CASRGGSSSYNEQFF. In DNA, the CDR3 is TGTGCCAGCAGGGGCGGGTCGAGCTCCTACAATGAGCAGTTCTTC.

The V gene is TRBV7-9, the J gene TRBJ2-2; D perhaps matches TRBD1 (6 bases). The germline gives CDR1 SEHNR, CDR2 FQNEAQ (reference sequence). CDR3 length equals 15 residues. The germline V and J ends were trimmed by 3 bases and 1 base, with 9 bases remaining between them. CDR3 loop: CASSLGHLNTGELFF. The CDR3 DNA sequence: TGTGCCAGCAGCTTGGGACACCTGAACACCGGGGAGCTGTTTTTT.

The chain employs TRBV6-1 and TRBJ1-3, with a possible D match to TRBD1 (5 bases). The germline V gene has CDR1 MNHNS and CDR2 SASEGT. Trimming left V 1 base short and J 4 bases short, with 14 bases between. The CDR3 extends over 16 amino acids. The CDR3 nucleotides read TGTGCCAGCAGTGAAGTATCAGGGAATTGGGGAAACACCATATATTTT. Translation gives CASSEVSGNWGNTIYF.

This rearrangement joins TRBV5-6 to TRBJ1-1; possibly TRBD1 for D (5 bases). From germline, CDR1 is SGHDT and CDR2 YYEEEE. Trimming took off 2 bases at V and 5 bases at J, with 10 bases between the two ends. The CDR3 loop spans 13 amino acids. CDR3 sequence (DNA): TGTGCCAGCAGCTTTACGGGGGTGACTGAAGCTTTCTTT. Its translation: CASSFTGVTEAFF. Based on the CDR3 plus reference TRBV5-6 and TRBJ1-1, the full variable domain is DAGVTQSPTHLIKTRGQQVTLRCSPKSGHDTVSWYQQALGQGPQFIFQYYEEEERQRGNFPDRFSGHQFPNYSSELNVNALLLGDSALYLCASSFTGVTEAFFGQGTRLTVV.

This rearrangement joins TRBV4-1 to TRBJ2-7, with 7 bases that match TRBD1. The CDR3 length is 14 residues. V lost 5 bases, J lost 7 bases, and 11 bases stayed unmatched. Germline lookup yields CDR1 MGHRA and CDR2 YSYEKL. The CDR3 DNA follows: TGCGCCAGCAGCAAAGGGGGCGCAATGGAGGAGCAGTACTTC. This codes for CASSKGGAMEEQYF.

This rearrangement joins TRBV19 to TRBJ1-5; 7 bases match TRBD1. CDR1 is LNHDA, CDR2 SQIVND, per germline (reference sequence). The CDR3 is made up of 14 amino acids. J gave up 6 bases and V 8 bases, and 10 bases lay outside the gene matches. CDR3 nucleotides: TGTGCCAGTGGACCAGGGGGTTGGAGTCAGCCCCAGCATTTT. Translated: CASGPGGWSQPQHF.

The chain has TRBV28 and TRBJ1-1, with 10 bases lining up with TRBD1. The V gene end was trimmed by 3 bases and the J gene end by 8 bases; junction bases not matched to a gene: 21. Germline values: CDR1 MDHEN, CDR2 SYDVKM. The CDR3 loop spans 19 amino acids. The DNA for the CDR3 is TGTGCCAGCAGTTTGCTGTTGGTGGATCGGCCGGGACAGGGGACCGAAGCTTTCTTT. Residues: CASSLLLVDRPGQGTEAFF.

The V call is TRBV5-1, the J call TRBJ2-7; TRBD1 aligns across 7 bases. V was pared by 5 bases and J by 0 bases, with 11 bases of the junction left unmatched. The CDR3 has 16 residues. CDR1 is SGHRS, CDR2 YFSETQ, per germline. CDR3 residues: CASRSTGTVYSYEQYF. CDR3 sequence (DNA): TGCGCCAGCAGGAGCACCGGGACAGTGTACTCCTACGAGCAGTACTTC.

The rearrangement links TRBV28 to TRBJ2-7, with D possibly TRBD2 on 6 matching bases. The germline gives CDR1 MDHEN, CDR2 SYDVKM. V gave up 8 bases and J gave up 4 bases, with 18 bases separating them. CDR3 length: 14 amino acids. The CDR3 DNA follows: TGTGCCAGCCTACTAGCTACTGGTACTTACGAGCAGTACTTC. It codes for CASLLATGTYEQYF. The entire variable domain, with the rest obtained from reference TRBV28 and TRBJ2-7, is as follows: DVKVTQSSRYLVKRTGEKVFLECVQDMDHENMFWYRQDPGLGLRLIYFSYDVKMKEKGDIPEGYSVSREKKERFSLILESASTNQTSMYLCASLLATGTYEQYFGPGTRLTVT.

The chain joins TRBV7-9 to TRBJ1-5; tentative D call: TRBD1 (5 bases). The CDR3 totals 13 residues. V shed 5 bases and J shed 6 bases, with 11 bases lying between them. Germline CDR1 reads SEHNR; CDR2 reads FQNEAQ (reference sequence). The CDR3 DNA reads as TGTGCCAGCAGCCCCAGGGAAGGTCAGCCCCAGCATTTT. This codes for CASSPREGQPQHF.

The chain is built from TRBV13 and TRBJ1-4, with TRBD1 as a possible D gene (5 bases). Trimming pared 5 bases from V and 3 bases from J, leaving 19 bases between. Germline V gene sequence: CDR1 PRHDT, CDR2 FYEKMQ (reference sequence). This CDR3 has 17 amino acids. DNA of the CDR3: TGTGCCAGCAGCCCTATGAGGACTGGGGGGTCTAATGAAAAACTGTTTTTT. This gives the protein CASSPMRTGGSNEKLFF.